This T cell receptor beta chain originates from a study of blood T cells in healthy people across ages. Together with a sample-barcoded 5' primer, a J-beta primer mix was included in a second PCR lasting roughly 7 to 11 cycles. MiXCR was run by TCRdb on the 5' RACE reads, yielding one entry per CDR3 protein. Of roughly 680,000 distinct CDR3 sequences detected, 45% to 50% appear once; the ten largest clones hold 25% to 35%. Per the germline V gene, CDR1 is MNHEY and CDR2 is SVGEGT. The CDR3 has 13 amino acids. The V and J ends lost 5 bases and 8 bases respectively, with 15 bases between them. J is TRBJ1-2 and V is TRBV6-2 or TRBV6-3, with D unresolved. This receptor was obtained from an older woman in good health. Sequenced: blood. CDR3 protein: CASSPRTAGGYTF. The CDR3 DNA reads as TGTGCCAGCAGTCCCCGCACGGCGGGCGGCTACACCTTC.